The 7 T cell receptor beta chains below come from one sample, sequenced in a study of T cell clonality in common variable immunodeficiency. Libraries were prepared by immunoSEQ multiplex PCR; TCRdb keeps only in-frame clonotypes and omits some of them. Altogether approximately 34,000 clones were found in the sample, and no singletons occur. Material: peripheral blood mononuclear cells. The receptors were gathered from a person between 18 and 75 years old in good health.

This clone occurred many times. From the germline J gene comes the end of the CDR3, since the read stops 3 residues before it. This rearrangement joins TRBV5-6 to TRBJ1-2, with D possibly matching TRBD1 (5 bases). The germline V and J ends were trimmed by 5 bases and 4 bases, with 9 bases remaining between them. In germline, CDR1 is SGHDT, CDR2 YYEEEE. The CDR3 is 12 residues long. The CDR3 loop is CASRGRGYGYTF. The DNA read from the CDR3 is TGTGCCAGCAGGGGGCGCGGCTATGGC.

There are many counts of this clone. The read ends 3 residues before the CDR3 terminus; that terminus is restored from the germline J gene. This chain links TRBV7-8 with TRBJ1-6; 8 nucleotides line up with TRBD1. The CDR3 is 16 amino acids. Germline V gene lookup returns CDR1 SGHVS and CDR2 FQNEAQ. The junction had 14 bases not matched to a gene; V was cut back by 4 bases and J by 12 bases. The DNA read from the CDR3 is TGTGCCAGCAGCTCCAGGGGGCGAGAGTCCACGTTACCC. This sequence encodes CASSSRGRESTLP. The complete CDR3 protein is CASSSRGRESTLPLHF.

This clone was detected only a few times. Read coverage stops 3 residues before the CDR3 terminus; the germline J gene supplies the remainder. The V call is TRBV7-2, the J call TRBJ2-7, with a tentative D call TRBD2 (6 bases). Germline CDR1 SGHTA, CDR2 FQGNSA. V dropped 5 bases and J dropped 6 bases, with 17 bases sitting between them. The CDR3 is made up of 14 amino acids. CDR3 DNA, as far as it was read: TGTGCCAGCAGCCCAAGGCAGGGAGGTTCCGAG. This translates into CASSPRQGGSE. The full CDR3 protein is CASSPRQGGSEQYF.

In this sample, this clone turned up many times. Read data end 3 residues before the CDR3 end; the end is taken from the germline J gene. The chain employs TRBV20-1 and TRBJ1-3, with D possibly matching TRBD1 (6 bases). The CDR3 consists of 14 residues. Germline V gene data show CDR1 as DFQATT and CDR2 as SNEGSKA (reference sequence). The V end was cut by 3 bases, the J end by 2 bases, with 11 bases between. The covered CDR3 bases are TGCAGTGCTAGTGTCAGGGGACCTGGAAACACC. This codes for CSASVRGPGNT. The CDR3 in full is CSASVRGPGNTIYF.

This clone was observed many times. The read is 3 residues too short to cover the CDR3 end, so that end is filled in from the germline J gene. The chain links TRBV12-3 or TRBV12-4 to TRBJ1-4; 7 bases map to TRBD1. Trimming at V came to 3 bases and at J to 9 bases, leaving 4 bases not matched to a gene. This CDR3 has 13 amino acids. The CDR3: CASSLAGGKKLFF. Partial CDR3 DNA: TGTGCCAGCAGTTTGGCAGGGGGAAAAAAA.

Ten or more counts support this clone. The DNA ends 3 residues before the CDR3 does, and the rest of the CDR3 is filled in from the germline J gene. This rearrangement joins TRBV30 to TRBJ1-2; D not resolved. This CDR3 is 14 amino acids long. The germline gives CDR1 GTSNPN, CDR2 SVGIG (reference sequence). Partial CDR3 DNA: TGTGCCTGGGTCCTGAACGACCCTGCGGCCGGC. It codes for CAWVLNDPAAG. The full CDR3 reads CAWVLNDPAAGYTF.

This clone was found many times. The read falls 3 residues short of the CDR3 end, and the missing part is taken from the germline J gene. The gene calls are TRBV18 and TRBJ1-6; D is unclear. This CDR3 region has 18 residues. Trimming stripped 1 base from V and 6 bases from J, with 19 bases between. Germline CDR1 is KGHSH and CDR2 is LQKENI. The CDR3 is CASSPRSTADTVNSPLHF. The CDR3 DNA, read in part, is TGTGCCAGCTCACCACGGAGTACAGCCGACACTGTTAATTCACCC.